The 16 T cell receptor beta chains below were found in one sample sequenced in a study of T cells in Graves' hyperthyroidism and ophthalmopathy. Researchers amplified the TCR beta CDR3 regions from RNA transcripts. When the TCR CDR3 underwent first-round RT-PCR, the HTBI primer set was used. TCRdb recomputed calls from the multiplex PCR reads with MiXCR, one row per CDR3 protein. This sample yields approximately 490,000 distinct CDR3 sequences, of which approximately 22% are seen a single time; about 53% belongs to the top ten. The specimen was blood. The receptors here all came from a woman between 65 and 79 years old with Graves' ophthalmopathy.

This clonotype was picked up many times. The chain is built from TRBV3-1 and TRBJ2-3; 8 nucleotides align to TRBD2. CDR3 size: 12 residues. The V gene's germline CDR1 is LGHDT and CDR2 YNNKEL (reference sequence). The trim removed 4 bases at V and 10 bases at J, leaving 4 bases unmatched. The CDR3 loop reads CASSPSGRPQYF. CDR3 nucleotides: TGTGCCAGCAGCCCCAGCGGGAGACCGCAGTATTTT.

The V gene is TRBV7-9, the J gene TRBJ2-1; the match to TRBD1 covers 9 bases. Germline-derived CDR1 and CDR2 are SEHNR and FQNEAQ (reference sequence). The CDR3 totals 15 residues. The V and J ends lost 6 bases and 0 bases, in that order; junction bases with no gene match: 3. CDR3 loop: CASRPGQGSYNEQFF. CDR3 nucleotides: TGTGCCAGCAGACCGGGACAGGGCTCCTACAATGAGCAGTTCTTC.

The chain employs TRBV20-1 and TRBJ2-5; D is perhaps TRBD2 (7 bases). Trimming took off 1 base at V and 5 bases at J, with 11 bases between the two ends. This CDR3 is built from 13 residues. Germline V CDR1 and CDR2: DFQATT, SNEGSKA (reference sequence). The CDR3 nucleotides are TGCAGTGCTAGAGTTTGGGGGGGCGAGACCCAGTACTTC. It specifies CSARVWGGETQYF.

This clonotype was observed a handful of times. The CDR3 DNA follows: TGTGCCAGCAGCTTAAACCTCCAAGAGACCCAGTACTTC. Its protein product is CASSLNLQETQYF. The rearrangement joins TRBV7-2 to TRBJ2-5, with D hard to call. CDR1 and CDR2 (germline): SGHTA, FQGNSA. The CDR3 extends over 13 amino acids. Trimming stripped 2 bases from V and 1 base from J, with 5 bases between. The full variable domain, with the rest looked up from reference TRBV7-2 and TRBJ2-5, is GAGVSQSPSNKVTEKGKDVELRCDPISGHTALYWYRQSLGQGLEFLIYFQGNSAPDKSGLPSDRFSAERTGGSVSTLTIQRTQQEDSAVYLCASSLNLQETQYFGPGTRLLVL.

This clonotype occurred a few times. The CDR3, as DNA: TGTGCCAGCAGCCCAATCGCGGGACGCCCGGGGGCTGAAGCTTTCTTT. It encodes CASSPIAGRPGAEAFF. J is TRBJ1-1 and V is TRBV3-1, with TRBD1 as a possible D gene (5 bases). Looked up from germline, CDR1 is LGHDT and CDR2 is YNNKEL (reference sequence). This CDR3 spans 16 amino acids. The V gene lost 4 bases and the J gene lost 6 bases, with 21 bases spanning the gap. Complete variable domain (other parts from reference TRBV3-1 and TRBJ1-1): DTAVSQTPKYLVTQMGNDKSIKCEQNLGHDTMYWYKQDSKKFLKIMFSYNNKELIINETVPNRFSPKSPDKAHLNLHINSLELGDSAVYFCASSPIAGRPGAEAFFGQGTRLTVV.

This clonotype appeared a few times. The rearrangement uses TRBV28 and TRBJ1-5, with 9 bases identical to TRBD1. Per the germline V gene, CDR1 is MDHEN and CDR2 is SYDVKM. Trimming took 2 bases from V and 6 from J; bases not matched to a gene: 5. The CDR3 covers 15 residues. CDR3 amino acids: CASSLRQGVGQPQHF. For the CDR3, the DNA is TGTGCCAGCAGTTTACGACAGGGGGTGGGTCAGCCCCAGCATTTT.

The chain carries TRBV11-2 and TRBJ2-2; TRBD1 might be the D (6 bases). The CDR3 is 13 amino acids. Germline V gene lookup returns CDR1 SGHAT and CDR2 FQNNGV. V lost 5 bases and J lost 7, with 11 bases in between. Here the CDR3 reads CASSQQGDGELFF. The CDR3 DNA sequence: TGTGCCAGCAGCCAACAGGGAGACGGGGAGCTGTTTTTT.

The CDR3 loop is CASSTSGQGRRFTDTQYF. The CDR3 coding sequence is TGTGCCAGCAGCACCTCCGGACAGGGGAGGCGCTTCACAGATACGCAGTATTTT. The chain uses TRBV5-6 and TRBJ2-3, with 9 bases fitting TRBD1. CDR1 and CDR2 from the germline V gene are SGHDT and YYEEEE. This CDR3 region has 18 residues. Losses at the gene ends were 4 bases for V and 2 bases for J; bases not matched to a gene: 14.

The table lists this clonotype with a few counts. The V and J genes are TRBV2 and TRBJ2-7; 9 bases align to TRBD2. The length of the CDR3 is 14 residues. The germline V gene encodes CDR1 SNHLY and CDR2 FYNNEI. V was clipped by 4 bases and J by 3 bases; unmatched bases: 4. CDR3 sequence: CASSGTSAIYEQYF. The CDR3 DNA sequence: TGTGCCAGCAGTGGGACTAGCGCTATCTACGAGCAGTACTTC.

The genes are TRBV3-1 and TRBJ2-1; 7 bases fit TRBD2. Germline V gene data show CDR1 as LGHDT and CDR2 as YNNKEL (reference sequence). This CDR3 comprises 15 residues. V shed 1 base and J 8 bases; nucleotides not matched to a gene: 8. For the CDR3, the DNA is TGTGCCAGCAGCCAAGGGACTAGTGGATTCGATGAGCAGTTCTTC. Translating it yields CASSQGTSGFDEQFF.

The chain employs TRBV7-2 and TRBJ2-3; 11 nucleotides agree with TRBD2. Looked up from germline, CDR1 is SGHTA and CDR2 is FQGNSA. The CDR3 covers 17 residues. Germline trimming cut 4 bases from V and 4 bases from J; bases unmatched to any gene: 10. The CDR3 sequence is CASSSRPGTSGSDTQYF. The CDR3 DNA reads TGTGCCAGCAGCTCGCGCCCCGGGACTAGCGGATCAGATACGCAGTATTTT.

In its sample, this clonotype was seen once. As the CDR3 is not closed by the conserved phenylalanine or tryptophan, this likely results from a read error. The chain employs TRBV28 and TRBJ1-2; D gene uncertain. Trimming shortened V by 6 bases and J by 5 bases, and 22 bases separated the two germline ends. This CDR3 has 16 amino acids. The germline V gene has CDR1 MDHEN and CDR2 SYDVKM. The CDR3: CASSRDKAYPRYGYTL. The CDR3 nucleotides are TGTGCCAGCAGCCGAGACAAGGCATACCCTCGGTATGGCTACACCCTC.

J is TRBJ2-1 and V is TRBV6-2 or TRBV6-3; weak D call: TRBD2 (6 bases). V lost 6 bases and J 0 bases, leaving 15 bases between the germline ends. Germline V gene data show CDR1 as MNHEY and CDR2 as SVGEGT. The CDR3 is 16 amino acids. The CDR3 sequence: CASSLGGGYSYNEQFF. Here the CDR3 DNA reads TGTGCCAGCAGCCTCGGGGGAGGATACTCCTACAATGAGCAGTTCTTC.

V gene TRBV19 combines with J gene TRBJ2-1; 14 bases are a match to TRBD2. Germline CDR1 LNHDA, CDR2 SQIVND (reference sequence). CDR3 size: 18 residues. V was pared by 6 bases and J by 1 base, with 8 bases of the junction left unmatched. The DNA for the CDR3 is TGTGCCAGTAGCAGGGGACTAGCGGGAGTAGGGTCCTACAATGAGCAGTTCTTC. Its protein is CASSRGLAGVGSYNEQFF. Supplemented by reference TRBV19 and TRBJ2-1, the full variable domain reads DGGITQSPKYLFRKEGQNVTLSCEQNLNHDAMYWYRQDPGQGLRLIYYSQIVNDFQKGDIAEGYSVSREKKESFPLTVTSAQKNPTAFYLCASSRGLAGVGSYNEQFFGPGTRLTVL.

The table lists this clonotype with many counts. The V call is TRBV5-1, the J call TRBJ2-7, with a possible D match to TRBD2 (6 bases). Germline V gene sequence: CDR1 SGHRS, CDR2 YFSETQ. The CDR3 is 13 residues long. Trimming left V 3 bases short and J 5 bases short, with 12 bases between. CDR3: CASSSGWGDEQYF. The CDR3 DNA is TGCGCCAGCAGCTCAGGCTGGGGGGACGAGCAGTACTTC. The complete variable domain, with remaining parts taken from reference TRBV5-1 and TRBJ2-7, reads KAGVTQTPRYLIKTRGQQVTLSCSPISGHRSVSWYQQTPGQGLQFLFEYFSETQRNKGNFPGRFSGRQFSNSRSEMNVSTLELGDSALYLCASSSGWGDEQYFGPGTRLTVT.

This clonotype was seen a few times. This chain uses TRBV28 with TRBJ2-7; D unclear. The CDR3 totals 11 residues. V shed 5 bases and J shed 7 bases, with 9 bases lying between them. Germline V gene sequence: CDR1 MDHEN, CDR2 SYDVKM. The CDR3 reads CASSVLIEQYF. DNA of the CDR3: TGTGCCAGCAGTGTCCTAATAGAGCAGTACTTC.